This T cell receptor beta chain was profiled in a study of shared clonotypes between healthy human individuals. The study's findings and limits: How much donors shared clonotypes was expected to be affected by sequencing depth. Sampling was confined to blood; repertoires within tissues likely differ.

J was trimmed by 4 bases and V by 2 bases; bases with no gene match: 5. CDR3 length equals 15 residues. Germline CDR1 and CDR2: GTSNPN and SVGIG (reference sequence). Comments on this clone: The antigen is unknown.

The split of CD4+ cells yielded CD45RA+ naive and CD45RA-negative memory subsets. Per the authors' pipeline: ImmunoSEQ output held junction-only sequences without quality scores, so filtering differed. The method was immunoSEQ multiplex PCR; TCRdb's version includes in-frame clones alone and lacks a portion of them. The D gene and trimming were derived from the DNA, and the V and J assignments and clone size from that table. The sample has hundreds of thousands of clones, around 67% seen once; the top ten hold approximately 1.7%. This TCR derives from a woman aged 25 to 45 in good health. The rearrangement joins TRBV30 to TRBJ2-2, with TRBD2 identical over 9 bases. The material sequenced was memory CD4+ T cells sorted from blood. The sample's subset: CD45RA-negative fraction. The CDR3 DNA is TGTGCCTGGAGTCCTCTTAGCGGGAGCACCGGGGAGCTGTTTTTT. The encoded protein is CAWSPLSGSTGELFF. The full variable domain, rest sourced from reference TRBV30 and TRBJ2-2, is SQTIHQWPATLVQPVGSPLSLECTVEGTSNPNLYWYRQAAGRGLQLLFYSVGIGQISSEVPQNLSASRPQDRQFILSSKKLLLSDSGFYLCAWSPLSGSTGELFFGEGSRLTVL.